This T cell receptor beta chain emerged from a study of blood T cell repertoires in COVID-19. Germline loops: CDR1 MRHNA, CDR2 SNTAGT. This CDR3 is 16 amino acids long. The ends were cut back, 4 bases at V and 5 bases at J, with 18 bases in the middle. TCRdb's copy holds only in-frame clones and misses some; the assay was immunoSEQ multiplex PCR. Here the sample spans tens of thousands of clones, around 84% being singletons. The TCR comes from a man older than 75 with active COVID-19. Material: peripheral blood. The rearrangement uses TRBV6-4 and TRBJ2-1, with a possible D match to TRBD2 (6 bases). This CDR3 reads CASSGTGAPPDNEQFF. CDR3 bases: TGTGCCAGCAGTGGAACGGGAGCCCCTCCTGACAATGAGCAGTTCTTC.